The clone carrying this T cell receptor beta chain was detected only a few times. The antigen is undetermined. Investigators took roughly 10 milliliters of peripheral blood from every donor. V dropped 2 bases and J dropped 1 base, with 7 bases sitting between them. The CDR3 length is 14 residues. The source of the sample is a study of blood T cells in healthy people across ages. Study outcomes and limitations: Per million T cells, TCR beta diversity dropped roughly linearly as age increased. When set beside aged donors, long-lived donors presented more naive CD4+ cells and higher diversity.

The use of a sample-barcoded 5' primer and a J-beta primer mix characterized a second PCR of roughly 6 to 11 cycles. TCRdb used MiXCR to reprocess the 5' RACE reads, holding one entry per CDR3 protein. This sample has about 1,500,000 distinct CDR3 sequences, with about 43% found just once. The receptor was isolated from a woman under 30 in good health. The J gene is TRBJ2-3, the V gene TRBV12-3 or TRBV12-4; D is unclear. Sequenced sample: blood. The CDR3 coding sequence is TGTGCCAGCAGTTTACGGTCTGGCACAGATACGCAGTATTTT. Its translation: CASSLRSGTDTQYF.